These 13 T cell receptor beta chains share one sample of origin, sequenced in a study of technical replicates of blood from several donors. Clones were sequenced by immunoSEQ multiplex PCR, and TCRdb holds only the in-frame ones, with some missing. The sample comprises about 80,000 clones, more than 85% of which are singletons, and roughly 0.4% rests with the top ten. The sample was T cells isolated from PBMCs. These receptor sequences come from a human donor in good health.

CDR3 sequence: CATQEDRGEEKLFF. CDR3 DNA: TGTGCCACCCAAGAAGACAGGGGTGAAGAAAAACTGTTTTTT. V and J are TRBV28 and TRBJ1-4; the match to TRBD1 covers 8 bases. Germline loops: CDR1 MDHEN, CDR2 SYDVKM. The CDR3 loop spans 14 amino acids. V was clipped by 10 bases and J by 8 bases; unmatched bases: 12.

The genes are TRBV5-8 and TRBJ1-1, with a possible D match to TRBD1 (6 bases). Germline V lookup: CDR1 SGHTS, CDR2 YDEGEE. This CDR3 spans 13 amino acids. Trimming removed 7 bases from V and 1 base from J, with 11 bases in between. CDR3 amino acids: CASLTGWNTEAFF. The CDR3 DNA follows: TGTGCCAGCCTGACAGGATGGAACACTGAAGCTTTCTTT. Full variable domain (remainder filled in from reference TRBV5-8 and TRBJ1-1): EAGVTQSPTHLIKTRGQQATLRCSPISGHTSVYWYQQALGLGLQFLLWYDEGEERNRGNFPPRFSGRQFPNYSSELNVNALELEDSALYLCASLTGWNTEAFFGQGTRLTVV.

The chain combines TRBV28 with TRBJ2-2, with D tentatively TRBD1 (5 bases). The CDR3 loop spans 14 amino acids. Trimming removed 5 bases from V and 1 base from J, with 8 bases in between. Germline CDR1 is MDHEN and CDR2 is SYDVKM. The CDR3 DNA is TGTGCCAGCAGTCCGACAGAGAACACCGGGGAGCTGTTTTTT. It is translated as CASSPTENTGELFF.

The chain employs TRBV6-5 and TRBJ1-1; D uncertain. The CDR3 extends over 13 amino acids. Trimming took 8 bases from V and 5 from J, leaving 15 bases between them. The V gene's germline CDR1 is MNHEY and CDR2 SVGAGI. Here the CDR3 DNA reads TGTGCCAGCTCGCGGGGTGGGAAGACTGAAGCTTTCTTT. Translating gives CASSRGGKTEAFF.

The chain carries TRBV30 and TRBJ1-5; 11 bases line up with TRBD1. The CDR3 consists of 14 residues. V lost 3 bases and J lost 6; bases outside the gene matches: 4. Germline V gene sequence: CDR1 GTSNPN, CDR2 SVGIG (reference sequence). The CDR3: CAWSGQGAGQPQHF. As DNA, the CDR3 is TGTGCCTGGAGCGGACAGGGGGCAGGTCAGCCCCAGCATTTT.

The CDR3 DNA reads as TGTGCCAGCTCACCAGGTGGTGGGGCAATTCAGCCCCAGCATTTT. It specifies CASSPGGGAIQPQHF. The chain employs TRBV18 and TRBJ1-5, with D tentatively TRBD1 (5 bases). Per germline, CDR1 KGHSH and CDR2 LQKENI. Trimming shortened V by 2 bases and J by 6 bases, and 14 bases separated the two germline ends. The CDR3 is 15 amino acids.

This clone was seen only once. CDR3: CASSGQGVKGEQYF. The CDR3 bases are TGTGCCAGCAGCGGGCAGGGGGTAAAGGGCGAGCAGTACTTC. The chain carries TRBV9 and TRBJ2-7; 7 bases are shared with TRBD1. The germline CDR1 and CDR2 sequences are SGDLS and YYNGEE. Trimming at V came to 3 bases and at J to 6 bases, leaving 9 bases not matched to a gene. This CDR3 has 14 residues.

The chain is built from TRBV19 and TRBJ2-7; 11 positions agree with TRBD2. Germline CDR1 and CDR2: LNHDA and SQIVND (reference sequence). The J segment lost 6 bases and the V segment lost 0 bases, leaving 13 bases of the junction unmatched. This CDR3 has 18 amino acids. The CDR3 reads CASSIDMVNGLAGGEQYF. The CDR3 DNA is TGTGCCAGTAGTATAGATATGGTAAACGGACTAGCGGGCGGCGAGCAGTACTTC.

CDR3 in DNA: TGTGCCAGCAGCTTATCCGGGACAGGGGGAAATCAGCCCCAGCATTTT. Protein: CASSLSGTGGNQPQHF. The V call is TRBV7-8, the J call TRBJ1-5, with TRBD1 matching 11 bases. The length of the CDR3 is 16 residues. CDR1 and CDR2 from the germline V gene are SGHVS and FQNEAQ. The trim removed 2 bases at V and 4 bases at J, leaving 4 bases unmatched.

A remark on this clone: One end of the junction is discordant with germline, which a read error may explain. The J gene is TRBJ2-7, the V gene TRBV7-9; 8 nucleotides align to TRBD1. The CDR3 length is 12 residues. Per germline, CDR1 SEHNR and CDR2 FQNEAQ (reference sequence). The CDR3 nucleotides are TGTGCCAGCAGCTGGGAGGTGGGACAGGTAAACTTC. Protein sequence: CASSWEVGQVNF.

The chain couples TRBV30 to TRBJ2-1; D not resolved. This CDR3 comprises 12 residues. V shed 5 bases and J shed 8 bases, with 13 bases lying between them. Germline lookup yields CDR1 GTSNPN and CDR2 SVGIG (reference sequence). As DNA, the CDR3 is TGTGCCTGGTCCATGGGCGTCGATGAGCAGTTCTTC. Residues: CAWSMGVDEQFF.

The V and J genes are TRBV19 and TRBJ2-7; TRBD1 matches 9 bases. Germline CDR1 and CDR2: LNHDA and SQIVND (reference sequence). There are 15 residues in the CDR3. V lost 6 bases to trimming and J lost 3 bases; unmatched junction nucleotides: 9. CDR3 sequence: CASREGQGFYYEQYF. In DNA form, the CDR3 reads TGTGCCAGTAGGGAGGGACAGGGATTTTACTACGAGCAGTACTTC.

This clone was seen a handful of times. This sequence joins TRBV15 and TRBJ1-2, with 8 bases lining up with TRBD1. This CDR3 is 14 amino acids long. Germline values: CDR1 LNHNV, CDR2 YYDKDF (reference sequence). J was trimmed by 4 bases and V by 3 bases; bases with no gene match: 4. DNA for the CDR3: TGTGCCACCAGCAGGGACAGGGCAAGCTATGGCTACACCTTC. This codes for CATSRDRASYGYTF.